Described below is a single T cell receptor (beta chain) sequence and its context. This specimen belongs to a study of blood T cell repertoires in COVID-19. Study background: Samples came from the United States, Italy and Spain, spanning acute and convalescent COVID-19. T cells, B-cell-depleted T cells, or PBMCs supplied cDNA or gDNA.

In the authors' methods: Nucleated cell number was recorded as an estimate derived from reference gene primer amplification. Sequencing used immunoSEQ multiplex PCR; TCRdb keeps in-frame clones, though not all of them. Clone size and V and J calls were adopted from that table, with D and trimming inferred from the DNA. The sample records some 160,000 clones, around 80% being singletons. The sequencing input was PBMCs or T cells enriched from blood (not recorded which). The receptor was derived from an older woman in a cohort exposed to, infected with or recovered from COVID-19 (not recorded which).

CDR3 amino acids: CAISTGGMSGNTIYF. The CDR3 DNA follows: TGTGCCATCAGCACAGGGGGGATGTCGGGAAACACCATATATTTT. The chain employs TRBV10-3 and TRBJ1-3; 8 nucleotides match TRBD1. CDR3 length: 15 amino acids. Trimming removed 6 bases from V and 4 bases from J; junction bases left unmatched: 8. Germline values: CDR1 ENHRY, CDR2 SYGVKD.